The 9 T cell receptor beta chains in this list originate from one sample, sequenced in a study of somatic mutations in cytotoxic T cells in rheumatoid arthritis. Profiling relied on immunoSEQ multiplex PCR, and the TCRdb table lists in-frame clones only, not all of them. The table has under 12,000 clones, approximately 84% seen once. Material: CD8+ T cells sorted from blood. The receptors were gathered from a woman in her sixties with rheumatoid arthritis.

This clone was recorded only once. V gene TRBV4-1 combines with J gene TRBJ1-3; a possible D gene is TRBD1 (6 bases). From germline, CDR1 is MGHRA and CDR2 YSYEKL. This CDR3 spans 15 amino acids. V lost 0 bases to trimming and J lost 1 base, with 7 bases between them. The CDR3 protein is CASSQDQGSGNTIYF. The CDR3 DNA follows: TGCGCCAGCAGCCAAGATCAGGGGTCTGGAAACACCATATATTTT.

The chain is built from TRBV6-5 and TRBJ2-2; D call uncertain. Germline values: CDR1 MNHEY, CDR2 SVGAGI. This CDR3 spans 13 amino acids. Deletions cut 4 bases from V and 5 bases from J, with 8 bases between. The CDR3 reads CASSSLRTGELFF. The DNA for the CDR3 is TGTGCCAGCAGTTCACTCAGGACCGGGGAGCTGTTTTTT.

This sequence joins TRBV28 and TRBJ2-5, with a weak D call TRBD2 (5 bases). The J call may be incorrect, as the DNA end agrees better with TRBJ2-7. Germline CDR1 is MDHEN and CDR2 is SYDVKM. The length of the CDR3 is 15 residues. CDR3 bases: TGTGCCAGCAGTTTAGAGGGAGAGAGGGACTACGAGCAGTACTTC. It translates to CASSLEGERDYEQYF.

V usage is TRBV10-3 and J usage is TRBJ2-1; TRBD2 matches at 8 bases. The CDR3 sequence is 15 residues long. Unmatched junction bases numbered 10, after V lost 3 bases and J lost 9 bases. The germline V gene encodes CDR1 ENHRY and CDR2 SYGVKD. For the CDR3, the DNA is TGTGCCATCAGTGACCCCGGGAGGGGGGAGGGTGAGCAGTTCTTC. This translates into CAISDPGRGEGEQFF.

The chain links TRBV27 to TRBJ2-7; unclear D gene. Germline CDR1 MNHEY, CDR2 SMNVEV (reference sequence). Trimming took 5 bases from V and 1 from J, leaving 12 bases between them. The CDR3 runs 14 residues. The CDR3 spells CASSPSRESYEQYF. In DNA form, the CDR3 reads TGTGCCAGCAGTCCCTCCCGTGAGTCCTACGAGCAGTACTTC.

This clone showed up just once. The chain uses TRBV4-1 and TRBJ2-1; 13 nucleotides match TRBD2. This CDR3 contains 21 residues. Germline lookup yields CDR1 MGHRA and CDR2 YSYEKL. The J segment lost 2 bases and the V segment lost 0 bases, leaving 13 bases of the junction unmatched. The CDR3: CASSQEGPLGLAGRTYNEQFF. CDR3 nucleotides: TGCGCCAGCAGCCAAGAGGGACCACTGGGACTAGCGGGAAGAACCTACAATGAGCAGTTCTTC.

CDR3 sequence reads: CASSQDKNTGELFF. CDR3 sequence (DNA): TGCGCCAGCAGCCAAGATAAGAACACCGGGGAGCTGTTTTTT. The V and J genes are TRBV4-3 and TRBJ2-2; D not resolved. Trimming removed 0 bases from V and 1 base from J, with 3 bases in between. CDR1 is LGHNA and CDR2 is YSLEER in the germline V gene. CDR3 length: 14 amino acids.

The chain employs TRBV27 and TRBJ2-7; TRBD2 aligns across 8 bases. Per the germline V gene, CDR1 is MNHEY and CDR2 is SMNVEV (reference sequence). The CDR3 length is 14 residues. The J segment lost 4 bases and the V segment lost 6 bases, leaving 8 bases of the junction unmatched. The CDR3 nucleotides are TGTGCCAGCAGCCACGGGGGGGGCCGGTACGAGCAGTACTTC. This translates into CASSHGGGRYEQYF.

The gene calls are TRBV15 and TRBJ2-7, with D hard to call. CDR3 length: 14 residues. The germline V and J ends were trimmed by 1 base and 2 bases, with 9 bases remaining between them. From germline, CDR1 is LNHNV and CDR2 YYDKDF (reference sequence). The CDR3 region is CATSRVAEPYEQYF. The CDR3 bases are TGTGCCACCAGCAGAGTCGCGGAACCCTACGAGCAGTACTTC.